The 32 T cell receptor beta chains listed next were all sequenced from one sample in a study of cytomegalovirus exposure and HLA in healthy donors listed by TCRdb under 2017. Libraries were constructed by the immunoSEQ multiplex PCR assay. For the multiplex PCR, a mixture combining 60 forward primers for TCR Vbeta segments and 13 reverse primers for TCR Jbeta segments was used. TCRdb's version of the immuneACCESS table is confined to in-frame rearrangements and falls short of the full clone set. An unresolved V gene accounts for under half of the shortfall where checked; the remainder is of unknown origin. Counted in this sample were around 99,000 clones; roughly 63% of them appeared once. Clones ranked in the top ten supply just under 6.5% of the sample. The sample taken for sequencing was PBMCs. These receptors all come from a woman in her twenties or thirties in good health and CMV-seronegative.

DNA of the CDR3: TGTGCCAGCAGTTTTTCCGGTATTGATGAAAAACTGTTTTTT. This sequence encodes CASSFSGIDEKLFF. The rearrangement joins TRBV27 to TRBJ1-4; the D is unclear. The CDR3 covers 14 residues. The V gene's germline CDR1 is MNHEY and CDR2 SMNVEV (reference sequence). V lost 3 bases and J lost 6, with 11 bases in between.

V and J are TRBV5-4 and TRBJ1-1, with 8 bases aligning to TRBD1. The CDR3 is 14 residues long. Germline values: CDR1 SGHNT, CDR2 YYREEE (reference sequence). Trimming cost V 4 bases and J 1 base; bases outside gene matches: 3. The chain's CDR3 is CASSPGTGNTEAFF. The CDR3 DNA is TGTGCCAGCAGCCCCGGGACAGGGAACACTGAAGCTTTCTTT.

The DNA for the CDR3 is TGTGCCAGCAGCTTAGCAGCGGGGCGCGGGTCCTACGAGCAGTACTTC. It translates to CASSLAAGRGSYEQYF. The chain joins TRBV7-2 to TRBJ2-7, with 7 nucleotides matching TRBD2. The CDR3 extends over 16 amino acids. The J segment lost 1 base and the V segment lost 0 bases, leaving 6 bases of the junction unmatched. Per the germline V gene, CDR1 is SGHTA and CDR2 is FQGNSA.

This chain joins TRBV7-6 and TRBJ1-3, with 10 positions matching TRBD1. The CDR3 loop spans 18 amino acids. Per germline, CDR1 SGHVS and CDR2 FNYEAQ. Losses at the gene ends were 4 bases for V and 4 bases for J; bases not matched to a gene: 13. Here the CDR3 DNA reads TGTGCCAGCAGCTCCAGACCTTCGGACAGGGGGTTCGGAAACACCATATATTTT. It is translated as CASSSRPSDRGFGNTIYF.

CDR3 sequence (DNA): TGTGCCAGCAGTTTATCGCCGGCAGGGGGAAACACCATATATTTT. Protein sequence: CASSLSPAGGNTIYF. The chain has TRBV27 and TRBJ1-3; TRBD1 is a possible D gene (5 bases). This CDR3 spans 15 amino acids. CDR1 and CDR2 from the germline V gene are MNHEY and SMNVEV (reference sequence). Trimming removed 0 bases from V and 4 bases from J, with 10 bases in between.

This clone appeared once. The V and J genes are TRBV6-1 and TRBJ1-2, with D uncertain. Germline V gives CDR1 MNHNS, CDR2 SASEGT. The CDR3 has 13 amino acids. Trimming shortened V by 3 bases and J by 6 bases, and 11 bases separated the two germline ends. The CDR3 sequence: CASSDGLGNGYTF. The CDR3 DNA is TGTGCCAGCAGTGATGGACTCGGTAATGGCTACACCTTC.

The V and J genes are TRBV9 and TRBJ2-3; D is perhaps TRBD2 (7 bases). The CDR3 is made up of 16 amino acids. CDR1 and CDR2 (germline): SGDLS, YYNGEE. V lost 0 bases to trimming and J lost 3 bases, with 14 bases between them. The CDR3 protein is CASSVGEGGPTDTQYF. The CDR3 bases are TGTGCCAGCAGCGTAGGGGAGGGGGGCCCTACAGATACGCAGTATTTT.

This clone occurred a few times. CDR3 DNA: TGTGCCAGCAGTTACGTCAGGGTACAACGCGGCACTGAAGCTTTCTTT. Its translation is CASSYVRVQRGTEAFF. The chain couples TRBV6-5 to TRBJ1-1; the D gene is possibly TRBD1 (5 bases). V was clipped by 2 bases and J by 4 bases, with 17 bases between them. Germline lookup yields CDR1 MNHEY and CDR2 SVGAGI. This CDR3 has 16 amino acids.

This chain connects TRBV28 to TRBJ1-1; D might be TRBD1 (6 bases). CDR1 and CDR2 (germline): MDHEN, SYDVKM. CDR3 size: 14 residues. The ends were cut back, 7 bases at V and 5 bases at J, with 17 bases in the middle. In DNA, the CDR3 is TGTGCCAGCACCCAAGGGGGTTCCGGTACTGAAGCTTTCTTT. This sequence encodes CASTQGGSGTEAFF.

This rearrangement joins TRBV19 to TRBJ2-2; TRBD1 might be the D (5 bases). The CDR3 spans 15 residues. V was clipped by 5 bases and J by 1 base, with 11 bases between them. Per germline, CDR1 LNHDA and CDR2 SQIVND (reference sequence). As DNA, the CDR3 is TGTGCCAGTAGTCAACAGGTCTTGAACACCGGGGAGCTGTTTTTT. Protein: CASSQQVLNTGELFF.

The rearrangement links TRBV29-1 to TRBJ2-4; 7 bases map to TRBD2. The CDR3 totals 14 residues. The germline V gene has CDR1 SQVTM and CDR2 ANQGSEA. The ends lost 4 bases at V and 8 bases at J; junction bases unmatched: 11. The CDR3 reads CSVVLGRAFDIQYF. The CDR3 coding sequence is TGCAGCGTTGTCTTGGGGAGGGCCTTCGACATTCAGTACTTC.

This clone came up a few times. The same CDR3 can be traced to other DNA sequences in this sample. This chain uses TRBV14 with TRBJ2-7; no clear D gene. Per the germline V gene, CDR1 is SGHDN and CDR2 is FVKESK. The CDR3 is 13 amino acids. V shed 2 bases and J shed 4 bases, with 9 bases lying between them. The CDR3 is CASSQSSGYEQYF. For the CDR3, the DNA is TGTGCCAGCAGCCAATCCTCCGGTTACGAGCAGTACTTC.

The CDR3 sequence is CASGFRTGKYEQYF. DNA for the CDR3: TGTGCCAGCGGTTTTCGGACAGGGAAATACGAGCAGTACTTC. V is TRBV6-6 and J is TRBJ2-5, with 8 bases matching TRBD1. The last part of the DNA fits TRBJ2-7 better; the J call may be wrong. The CDR3 consists of 14 residues. Germline loops: CDR1 MNHNY, CDR2 SVGAGI (reference sequence).

The chain carries TRBV27 and TRBJ2-7; TRBD1 agrees at 8 bases. Germline V lookup: CDR1 MNHEY, CDR2 SMNVEV (reference sequence). V lost 4 bases and J lost 3; bases outside the gene matches: 5. This CDR3 is built from 14 residues. CDR3 sequence: CASSSWDRNYEQYF. Written as DNA, the CDR3 is TGTGCCAGCAGTTCTTGGGACAGGAACTACGAGCAGTACTTC.

The chain couples TRBV19 to TRBJ1-5; the match to TRBD1 covers 9 bases. Looked up from germline, CDR1 is LNHDA and CDR2 is SQIVND (reference sequence). The V gene end was trimmed by 3 bases and the J gene end by 8 bases; junction bases not matched to a gene: 5. The CDR3 sequence is 14 residues long. CDR3: CASSIPGQGKPQHF. In DNA, the CDR3 is TGTGCCAGTAGTATTCCGGGACAGGGAAAGCCCCAGCATTTT.

The chain employs TRBV6-5 and TRBJ2-7; perhaps TRBD1 as D (5 bases). Trimming shortened V by 1 base and J by 6 bases, and 13 bases separated the two germline ends. This CDR3 region has 14 residues. CDR1 is MNHEY and CDR2 is SVGAGI in the germline V gene. This CDR3 is CASSYFNTGGEQYF. As DNA, the CDR3 is TGTGCCAGCAGTTACTTCAACACAGGTGGCGAGCAGTACTTC.

V usage is TRBV5-1 and J usage is TRBJ1-2, with 7 bases identical to TRBD1. This CDR3 comprises 14 residues. The trim removed 5 bases at V and 7 bases at J, leaving 11 bases unmatched. Germline V gene data show CDR1 as SGHRS and CDR2 as YFSETQ. The CDR3 protein is CASRSTGAPTGYTF. In DNA form, the CDR3 reads TGCGCCAGCAGGTCAACAGGGGCCCCTACTGGCTACACCTTC.

This clone occurred a few times. The genes are TRBV6-5 and TRBJ1-1; maybe TRBD1 (6 bases). The V end was cut by 1 base, the J end by 0 bases, with 12 bases between. The CDR3 loop spans 16 amino acids. CDR1 is MNHEY, CDR2 SVGAGI, per germline. The CDR3 bases are TGTGCCAGCAGTTACTTGGACAGATCTATGAACACTGAAGCTTTCTTT. As protein: CASSYLDRSMNTEAFF.

CDR3 residues: CASSAPTGARTGELFF. The CDR3 region has the DNA TGTGCCAGCAGCGCCCCTACAGGGGCGAGGACCGGGGAGCTGTTTTTT. The chain recombines TRBV9 with TRBJ2-2, with 7 bases aligning to TRBD1. The V gene end was trimmed by 3 bases and the J gene end by 5 bases; junction bases not matched to a gene: 10. The CDR3 loop spans 16 amino acids. Germline lookup yields CDR1 SGDLS and CDR2 YYNGEE.

The chain employs TRBV18 and TRBJ1-2, with 11 positions matching TRBD1. CDR3 length equals 16 residues. Germline V lookup: CDR1 KGHSH, CDR2 LQKENI. Unmatched junction bases numbered 5, after V lost 1 base and J lost 4 bases. The CDR3 DNA is TGTGCCAGCTCACCACGCGGACAGGGGGCAGGCTATGGCTACACCTTC. Protein product: CASSPRGQGAGYGYTF.

The rearrangement uses TRBV5-6 and TRBJ2-7; 8 bases are shared with TRBD2. V dropped 1 base and J dropped 6; count of bases not matched to a gene: 9. This CDR3 has 15 residues. CDR1 SGHDT and CDR2 YYEEEE come from the germline V gene. The CDR3 coding sequence is TGTGCCAGCAGCTTGAATGGACTAGCTGGTCGCGAGCAGTACTTC. Translated: CASSLNGLAGREQYF. The whole variable domain, filled in from reference TRBV5-6 and TRBJ2-7, reads DAGVTQSPTHLIKTRGQQVTLRCSPKSGHDTVSWYQQALGQGPQFIFQYYEEEERQRGNFPDRFSGHQFPNYSSELNVNALLLGDSALYLCASSLNGLAGREQYFGPGTRLTVT.

This clone was seen only a few times. The V and J genes are TRBV29-1 and TRBJ1-2; D unresolved. The V gene lost 1 base and the J gene lost 5 bases, with 20 bases spanning the gap. Germline values: CDR1 SQVTM, CDR2 ANQGSEA. The CDR3 is 16 amino acids. DNA of the CDR3: TGCAGCGTTGAAGGGGCTGCCACCGGCTTTGAATATGGCTACACCTTC. Protein sequence: CSVEGAATGFEYGYTF. Combining the CDR3 with reference TRBV29-1 and TRBJ1-2 gives the whole variable domain SAVISQKPSRDICQRGTSLTIQCQVDSQVTMMFWYRQQPGQSLTLIATANQGSEATYESGFVIDKFPISRPNLTFSTLTVSNMSPEDSSIYLCSVEGAATGFEYGYTFGSGTRLTVV.

This chain links TRBV18 with TRBJ1-2; TRBD1 might be the D (6 bases). The CDR3 covers 13 residues. V was pared by 10 bases and J by 8 bases, with 20 bases between. Germline CDR1 is KGHSH and CDR2 is LQKENI. The CDR3 DNA reads TGTGCCACCTCGTTAGAAGGTGGACAGGGCTACACCTTC. It codes for CATSLEGGQGYTF.

This chain links TRBV19 with TRBJ2-1, with TRBD1 identical over 9 bases. Germline V CDR1 and CDR2: LNHDA, SQIVND (reference sequence). This CDR3 has 16 residues. The J segment lost 3 bases and the V segment lost 3 bases, leaving 6 bases of the junction unmatched. This CDR3 reads CASSILEGQGYNEQFF. The CDR3 bases are TGTGCCAGTAGTATTCTCGAGGGACAGGGCTACAATGAGCAGTTCTTC.

The CDR3 DNA reads TGTGCCAGCAGTTTTCAGGGGTGGAACACTGAAGCTTTCTTT. Translating gives CASSFQGWNTEAFF. This chain connects TRBV28 to TRBJ1-1; possibly TRBD1 for D (6 bases). The germline V and J ends were trimmed by 3 bases and 1 base, with 9 bases remaining between them. This CDR3 spans 14 amino acids. CDR1 and CDR2 from the germline V gene are MDHEN and SYDVKM.

The rearrangement uses TRBV29-1 and TRBJ2-1, with 9 bases identical to TRBD2. There are 17 residues in the CDR3. The ends lost 1 base at V and 0 bases at J; junction bases unmatched: 7. CDR1 and CDR2 from the germline V gene are SQVTM and ANQGSEA. Written as DNA, the CDR3 is TGCAGCGTTGAAGGAGTTAGCGGGGGAATCTCCTACAATGAGCAGTTCTTC. This codes for CSVEGVSGGISYNEQFF.

As to this clone: Other DNA sequences in the sample encode the same CDR3. The J gene is TRBJ2-5, the V gene TRBV5-1; 9 bases agree with TRBD2. V dropped 2 bases and J dropped 1; count of bases not matched to a gene: 6. This CDR3 has 16 residues. In germline, CDR1 is SGHRS, CDR2 YFSETQ. The CDR3 coding sequence is TGCGCCAGCAGCTTTAGCGGGGGTCCCGCCCAAGAGACCCAGTACTTC. Translating gives CASSFSGGPAQETQYF.

The gene calls are TRBV19 and TRBJ1-1; 10 nucleotides agree with TRBD1. CDR1 is LNHDA and CDR2 is SQIVND in the germline V gene (reference sequence). This CDR3 comprises 14 residues. Losses at the gene ends were 5 bases for V and 4 bases for J; bases not matched to a gene: 4. CDR3 DNA sequence: TGTGCCAGTAGTCTTTGGACAGGGGGCACTGAAGCTTTCTTT. Translated: CASSLWTGGTEAFF.

The chain has TRBV11-3 and TRBJ2-7, with D possibly matching TRBD2 (6 bases). The V gene lost 1 base and the J gene lost 6 bases, with 10 bases spanning the gap. CDR3 length: 13 residues. The germline CDR1 and CDR2 sequences are SGHNT and YENEEA. The CDR3 DNA is TGTGCCAGCAGCTTAGTCGGGGGAGGCGAGCAGTACTTC. It encodes CASSLVGGGEQYF.

This clone was counted only a few times. The chain couples TRBV19 to TRBJ2-2, with D tentatively TRBD1 (5 bases). The germline V and J ends were trimmed by 6 bases and 2 bases, with 16 bases remaining between them. Germline V gene lookup returns CDR1 LNHDA and CDR2 SQIVND (reference sequence). The CDR3 covers 16 residues. This CDR3 is CASSTLVGHNTGELFF. The CDR3 DNA sequence: TGTGCCAGTAGCACCCTCGTGGGGCACAACACCGGGGAGCTGTTTTTT.

The chain employs TRBV9 and TRBJ2-3, with 9 nucleotides matching TRBD2. V shed 4 bases and J 2 bases; nucleotides not matched to a gene: 5. In germline, CDR1 is SGDLS, CDR2 YYNGEE. The CDR3 covers 15 residues. In DNA form, the CDR3 reads TGTGCCAGCAGCCCTAGCGGGGATGTCACAGATACGCAGTATTTT. It codes for CASSPSGDVTDTQYF.

This chain links TRBV6-5 with TRBJ2-7, with D possibly being TRBD1 (5 bases). The CDR3 runs 15 residues. The V and J ends lost 2 bases and 3 bases respectively, with 14 bases between them. CDR1 MNHEY and CDR2 SVGAGI come from the germline V gene. The CDR3 spells CASSYGAGLRYEQYF. The CDR3 DNA is TGTGCCAGCAGTTACGGGGCAGGGCTTCGCTACGAGCAGTACTTC.